This T cell receptor (beta chain) was recorded in a study of identifying expanded T cells in peripheral blood. Findings of the study overall: Variance in clone template counts between approximately two-week samples significantly increased with total template count across all healthy donors. Over two and four weeks, about 17 and 20 clones changed, versus 1.2 between replicates.

Worth noting for this clone: Its antigen remains unidentified.

Healthy donors had no documented immune events, such as infections, while sampled. V was trimmed by 4 bases and J by 5 bases, leaving 11 bases between them. This CDR3 region has 14 residues. Per the germline V gene, CDR1 is ENHRY and CDR2 is SYGVKD. The protocol was immunoSEQ multiplex PCR, while the TCRdb copy is restricted to in-frame clones and leaves out a portion. The table shows under 95,000 clones, with around 89% occurring only once. This receptor was identified in a person aged 18 to 75 in good health. Sequencing was carried out using blood. The chain carries TRBV10-3 and TRBJ1-4, with D unclear. CDR3 DNA: TGTGCCATCAGTGCTGCAAAGGGCAATGAAAAACTGTTTTTT. Its translation: CAISAAKGNEKLFF.